The entry below describes one T cell receptor beta chain. This clone's antigen is unknown. Base qualities are not at hand, and no much larger clone is one base apart. This record belongs to a study of T-cell reconstitution after alpha-beta-depleted transplantation in children (dated by TCRdb to 2015 to 2016). Regarding the study in general: The study quantitatively tracked T-cell immune reconstitution after TCRalphabeta/CD19-depleted allogeneic hematopoietic cell transplantation in children using TCR repertoire profiling.

Trimming at the junction amounts to 1 base on V and 10 bases on J, and the germline ends lie 19 bases apart. From its cysteine to its phenylalanine, the CDR3 spans 15 amino acids. The kept DNA is CDR3 alone, 45 bases in frame from the first base. CDR1 and CDR2, per the germline V gene (reference sequence), are SEHNR and FQNEAQ. The library was produced with PCR. The sample was run on an Illumina HiSeq 2500. To normalize quantification of the TCRbeta repertoire, the TCR libraries were built with molecular barcoding that relied on unique molecular identifiers. The public reads were run again by TCRdb, first through fastp at Q25 and then through MiXCR, and only productive beta chains were kept. Each CDR3 protein appears once, grouped with its most common genes and DNA. For this sample the table gives about 500,000 distinct CDR3 sequences, of which 30% to 35% were detected only once. The ten biggest clones cover 2.4% of the sample.

In this chain, TRBV7-9 is recombined with TRBJ1-1; perhaps TRBD1 is the D gene, with 5 bases matching. The receptor was derived from a human donor who donated a stem cell graft to a child with aplastic anemia. The specimen was PBMCs from the stem cell graft donor, collected from the stem cell graft. The CDR3 amino acid sequence is: CASSLVGTPGHPAFF. The bases are TGTGCCAGCAGCTTAGTGGGGACTCCCGGTCATCCAGCTTTCTTT.